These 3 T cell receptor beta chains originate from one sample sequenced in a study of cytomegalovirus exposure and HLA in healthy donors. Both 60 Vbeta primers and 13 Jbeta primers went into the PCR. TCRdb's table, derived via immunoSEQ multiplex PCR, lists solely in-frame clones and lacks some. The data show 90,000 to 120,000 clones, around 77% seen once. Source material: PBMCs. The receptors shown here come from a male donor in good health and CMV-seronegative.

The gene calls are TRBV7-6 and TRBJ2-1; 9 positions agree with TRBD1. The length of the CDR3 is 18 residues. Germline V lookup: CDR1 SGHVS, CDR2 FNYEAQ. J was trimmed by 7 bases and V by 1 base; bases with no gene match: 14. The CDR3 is CASSLVGIPGQGWNEQFF. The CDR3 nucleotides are TGTGCCAGCAGCTTAGTGGGGATCCCCGGACAGGGGTGGAATGAGCAGTTCTTC.

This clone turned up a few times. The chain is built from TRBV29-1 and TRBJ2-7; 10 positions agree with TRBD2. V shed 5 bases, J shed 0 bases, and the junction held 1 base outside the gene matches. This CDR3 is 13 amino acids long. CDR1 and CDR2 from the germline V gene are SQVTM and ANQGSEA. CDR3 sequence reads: CSVRTSGSYEQYF. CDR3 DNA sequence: TGCAGCGTTCGGACTAGCGGCTCCTACGAGCAGTACTTC.

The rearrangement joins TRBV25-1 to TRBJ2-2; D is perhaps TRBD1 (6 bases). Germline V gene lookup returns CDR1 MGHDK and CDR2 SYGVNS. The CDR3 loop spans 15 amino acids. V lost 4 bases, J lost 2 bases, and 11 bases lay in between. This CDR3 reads CASSVTGSNTGELFF. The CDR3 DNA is TGTGCCAGCAGTGTGACAGGCTCCAACACCGGGGAGCTGTTTTTT.